This TCR beta chain was identified in a study of beta chain features in type 1 diabetes. CDR3 length: 15 amino acids. V was trimmed by 1 base and J by 3 bases, leaving 10 bases between them. Germline V CDR1 and CDR2: SNHLY, FYNNEI. A remark on this clone: The sample holds other DNA sequences that translate to the same CDR3.

What was sequenced were expressed TCRB transcripts, since all of the isolated RNA had been reverse transcribed. Profiled with immunoSEQ multiplex PCR; TCRdb holds only in-frame clones, not every one. The sample has some 900,000 clones; roughly 16% are singletons. The rearrangement uses TRBV2 and TRBJ2-1, with D perhaps TRBD1 or TRBD2 (5 bases each). The source is a woman younger than 30 in good health. The sequenced sample was naive CD4+ T cells from blood. Here the CDR3 DNA reads TGTGCCAGCAGTGAAGGGGGGACCCGCTACAATGAGCAGTTCTTC. Translation gives CASSEGGTRYNEQFF.